This T cell receptor (beta chain) originates from a study of cytomegalovirus exposure and HLA in healthy donors. The study, taken as a whole, reports: Immune exposure information available was restricted to CMV serostatus. Later analysis identified about 18,000 TCR beta sequences associated with HLA alleles, using a false discovery rate threshold of 0.05.

V lost 5 bases, J lost 5 bases, and 18 bases lay in between. Germline values: CDR1 SGHTA, CDR2 FQGNSA. The CDR3 consists of 15 residues. Regarding this clone: The antigen is undetermined.

Primers for the PCR totalled 60 Vbeta and 13 Jbeta. Assay: immunoSEQ multiplex PCR; the TCRdb copy retains only in-frame clones and omits some. The sample lists over 65,000 clones; over 75% were seen once. The chain employs TRBV7-2 and TRBJ2-5, with a tentative D call TRBD2 (5 bases). Sample: PBMCs. The origin of this receptor is a man aged 45-65 years in good health and CMV-seronegative. The CDR3 sequence is CASSTPGPSRETQYF. As DNA, the CDR3 is TGTGCCAGCAGCACCCCGGGCCCTAGCAGGGAGACCCAGTACTTC.